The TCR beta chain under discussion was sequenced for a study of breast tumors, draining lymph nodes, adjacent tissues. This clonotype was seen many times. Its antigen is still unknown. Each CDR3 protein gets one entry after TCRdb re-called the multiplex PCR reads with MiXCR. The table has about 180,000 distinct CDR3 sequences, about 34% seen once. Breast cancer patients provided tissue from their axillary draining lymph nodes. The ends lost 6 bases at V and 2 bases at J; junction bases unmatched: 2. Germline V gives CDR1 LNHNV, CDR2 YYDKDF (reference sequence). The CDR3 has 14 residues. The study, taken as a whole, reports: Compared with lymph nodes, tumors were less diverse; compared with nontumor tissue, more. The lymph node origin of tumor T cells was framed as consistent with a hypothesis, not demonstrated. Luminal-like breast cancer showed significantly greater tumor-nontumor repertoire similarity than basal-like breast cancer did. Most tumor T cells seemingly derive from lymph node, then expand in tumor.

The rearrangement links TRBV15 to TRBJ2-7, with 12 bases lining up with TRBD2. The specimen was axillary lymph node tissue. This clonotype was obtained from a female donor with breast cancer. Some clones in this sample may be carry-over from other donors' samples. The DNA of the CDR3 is TGTGCCACCAGTCTAGCGGGAGGGACCTACGAGCAGTACTTC. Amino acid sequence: CATSLAGGTYEQYF.